The 12 T cell receptor beta chains reported below all come from one sample, sequenced in a study of spatial heterogeneity in lung cancer. TCRdb fed the 5' RACE reads into MiXCR, producing one record per CDR3 protein. The table has around 4,100 distinct CDR3 sequences, 53% seen once. Time point in this sample: sample taken at primary tumor resection. Unsorted tumor, nontumor lung tissue or cryopreserved PBMC supplied the whole RNA. Sequencing was performed on PBMCs, taken at surgery. The receptors derive from a female donor with early-stage non-small cell lung cancer.

A remark on this clonotype: The library was designed around alpha chains, so this beta chain is a stray read whose abundance carries little weight. This rearrangement joins TRBV6-5 to TRBJ2-1; no clear D. The germline V gene has CDR1 MNHEY and CDR2 SVGAGI. The CDR3 has 17 residues. Trimming took 0 bases from V and 0 from J, leaving 12 bases between them. The CDR3 is CASSYSYGRSSYNEQFF. Here the CDR3 DNA reads TGTGCCAGCAGTTACTCCTACGGAAGAAGCTCCTACAATGAGCAGTTCTTC.

Concerning this clonotype: With the library built for alpha chains, this beta chain is off target and its frequency is not meaningful. This chain connects TRBV2 to TRBJ2-1; D is ambiguous. The CDR3 sequence is 11 residues long. V gave up 7 bases and J gave up 5 bases, with 6 bases separating them. The germline V gene has CDR1 SNHLY and CDR2 FYNNEI. In DNA, the CDR3 is TGTGCCAGCAAAGGACACAATGAGCAGTTCTTC. Translation: CASKGHNEQFF.

This clonotype showed up just a few times. A library prepared for alpha chains yielded this beta chain as an off-target read; its size is of little meaning. V gene TRBV6-5 combines with J gene TRBJ2-1, with TRBD1 matching over 8 bases. V trimming: 6 bases; J trimming: 10 bases; junction bases outside the gene matches: 8. The CDR3 contains 13 residues. Germline CDR1 and CDR2: MNHEY and SVGAGI. CDR3 DNA sequence: TGTGCCAGCAGCAGGACAGGGTCATGGGAGCAGTTCTTC. It encodes CASSRTGSWEQFF.

Remarks on this clonotype: The library was designed around alpha chains, so this beta chain is a stray read whose abundance carries little weight. The V gene is TRBV4-1, the J gene TRBJ1-5; D remains unclear. The V end was cut by 3 bases, the J end by 3 bases, with 12 bases between. Germline V lookup: CDR1 MGHRA, CDR2 YSYEKL. This CDR3 spans 15 amino acids. The CDR3 sequence: CASSQASQFNQPQHF. CDR3 nucleotide sequence: TGCGCCAGCAGCCAGGCCAGTCAGTTCAATCAGCCCCAGCATTTT.

On this clonotype: This beta chain appears as a stray read in a library generated for alpha chains; its size is not informative. This chain links TRBV28 with TRBJ2-2; D gene unclear. Trimming removed 3 bases at V and 0 bases at J, with 8 bases between. Germline CDR1 is MDHEN and CDR2 is SYDVKM. CDR3 length: 15 amino acids. This chain's CDR3 is CASSFSHPNTGELFF. In nucleotides, the CDR3 is TGTGCCAGCAGTTTCTCTCATCCGAACACCGGGGAGCTGTTTTTT.

This clonotype appeared a single time. This beta chain was picked up by a library intended for alpha chains and is off target, so its count carries little meaning. This sequence joins TRBV4-3 and TRBJ1-2; TRBD1 agrees at 7 bases. The CDR3 is 17 residues long. V trimming: 1 base; J trimming: 8 bases; junction bases outside the gene matches: 16. Germline lookup yields CDR1 LGHNA and CDR2 YSLEER. The CDR3: CASSQAHTGVMYDGYTF. The CDR3 DNA reads as TGCGCCAGCAGCCAAGCTCACACAGGGGTTATGTACGACGGCTACACCTTC.

Notes on this clonotype: As an off-target read in a library built for alpha chains, this beta chain has a frequency of little significance. V gene TRBV6-6 combines with J gene TRBJ2-4; no firm D call. CDR1 is MNHNY, CDR2 SVGAGI, per germline (reference sequence). V lost 8 bases to trimming and J lost 0 bases, with 8 bases between them. The CDR3 contains 13 residues. CDR3 coding DNA: TGTGCCAGCCTCACAGTAGCCAAAAACATTCAGTACTTC. It is translated as CASLTVAKNIQYF.

This clonotype showed up just a few times. This beta chain is off target for a library built for alpha chains, so its abundance means little. This rearrangement joins TRBV20-1 to TRBJ2-1; tentatively, D is TRBD1 (5 bases). V dropped 1 base and J dropped 7 bases, with 8 bases sitting between them. The CDR3 loop spans 12 amino acids. Per germline, CDR1 DFQATT and CDR2 SNEGSKA (reference sequence). DNA for the CDR3: TGCAGTGCTAGAGTGGGGCCGAATGAGCAGTTCTTC. Its translation is CSARVGPNEQFF.

Note on this clonotype: This beta chain represents an off-target read in a library built for alpha chains; its size is of limited meaning. This chain connects TRBV20-1 to TRBJ1-1; TRBD1 aligns across 11 bases. The germline CDR1 and CDR2 sequences are DFQATT and SNEGSKA (reference sequence). The CDR3 sequence is 14 residues long. J gave up 5 bases and V 5 bases, and 7 bases lay outside the gene matches. The CDR3 DNA sequence: TGCAGTGCTGCAATGGACAGGGGGCGGACTGAAGCTTTCTTT. Amino acid sequence: CSAAMDRGRTEAFF.

About this clonotype: The size of this beta chain means little, since it is a stray read in a library made for alpha chains. V usage is TRBV6-2 or TRBV6-3 and J usage is TRBJ2-1; 8 bases map to TRBD1. Trimming cost V 10 bases and J 5 bases; bases outside gene matches: 10. The length of the CDR3 is 14 residues. Germline-derived CDR1 and CDR2 are MNHEY and SVGEGT. CDR3: CANLIGQGNNEQFF. Written as DNA, the CDR3 is TGTGCCAACTTGATCGGACAGGGTAACAATGAGCAGTTCTTC.

Comment on this clonotype: This beta chain is an unintended read in a library built for alpha chains; its size means little. The rearrangement joins TRBV7-9 to TRBJ1-2, with D tentatively TRBD1 (5 bases). The CDR3 contains 13 residues. The germline V gene has CDR1 SEHNR and CDR2 FQNEAQ (reference sequence). V was clipped by 3 bases and J by 6 bases, with 11 bases between them. CDR3 in DNA: TGTGCCAGCAGCTTCTCCGGGGCGAATGGCTACACCTTC. Protein sequence: CASSFSGANGYTF.

A remark on this clonotype: As an off-target read in a library built for alpha chains, this beta chain has a frequency of little significance. The J gene is TRBJ2-1, the V gene TRBV28; D remains unclear. The CDR3 has 11 amino acids. V lost 7 bases and J lost 5, with 6 bases in between. The germline V gene has CDR1 MDHEN and CDR2 SYDVKM. The CDR3, as DNA: TGTGCCAGCATTTCAAACAATGAGCAGTTCTTC. Translation gives CASISNNEQFF.